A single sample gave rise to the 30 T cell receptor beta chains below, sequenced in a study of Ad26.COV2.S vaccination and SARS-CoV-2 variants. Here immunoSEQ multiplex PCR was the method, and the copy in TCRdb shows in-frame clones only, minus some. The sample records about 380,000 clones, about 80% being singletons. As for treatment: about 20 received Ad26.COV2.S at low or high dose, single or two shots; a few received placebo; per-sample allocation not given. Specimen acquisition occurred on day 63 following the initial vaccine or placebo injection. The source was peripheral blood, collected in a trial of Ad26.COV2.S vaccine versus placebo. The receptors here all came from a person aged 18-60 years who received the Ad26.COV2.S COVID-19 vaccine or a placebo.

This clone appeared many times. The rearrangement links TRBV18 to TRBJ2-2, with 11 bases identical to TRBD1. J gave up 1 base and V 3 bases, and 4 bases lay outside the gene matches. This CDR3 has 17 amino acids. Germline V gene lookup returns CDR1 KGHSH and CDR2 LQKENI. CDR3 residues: CASSPDRGLLNTGELFF. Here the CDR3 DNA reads TGTGCCAGCTCACCGGACAGGGGGCTATTGAACACCGGGGAGCTGTTTTTT.

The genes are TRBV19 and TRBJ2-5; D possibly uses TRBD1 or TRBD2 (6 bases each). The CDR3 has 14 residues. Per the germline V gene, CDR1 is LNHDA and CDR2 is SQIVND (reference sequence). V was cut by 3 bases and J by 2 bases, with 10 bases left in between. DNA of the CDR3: TGTGCCAGTAGTATCAAAGGGGGGCAAGAGACCCAGTACTTC. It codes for CASSIKGGQETQYF.

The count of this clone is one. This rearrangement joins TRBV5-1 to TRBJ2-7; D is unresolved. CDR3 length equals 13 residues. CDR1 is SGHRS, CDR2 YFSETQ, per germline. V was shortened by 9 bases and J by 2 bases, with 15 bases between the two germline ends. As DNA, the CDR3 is TGCGCCACCGCCGCGGACGGTACCTACGAGCAGTACTTC. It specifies CATAADGTYEQYF.

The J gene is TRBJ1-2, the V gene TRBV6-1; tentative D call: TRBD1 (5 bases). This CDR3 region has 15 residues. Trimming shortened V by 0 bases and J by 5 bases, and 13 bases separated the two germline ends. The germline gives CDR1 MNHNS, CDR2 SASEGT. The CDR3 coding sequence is TGTGCCAGCAGTGAAGCGCTTCGAGGGGTATATGGCTACACCTTC. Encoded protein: CASSEALRGVYGYTF.

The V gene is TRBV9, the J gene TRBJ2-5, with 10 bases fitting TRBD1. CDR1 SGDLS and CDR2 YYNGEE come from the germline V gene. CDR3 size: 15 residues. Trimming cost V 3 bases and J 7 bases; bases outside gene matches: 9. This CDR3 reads CASSADGQGDGTQYF. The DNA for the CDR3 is TGTGCCAGCAGCGCCGACGGACAGGGGGACGGGACCCAGTACTTC.

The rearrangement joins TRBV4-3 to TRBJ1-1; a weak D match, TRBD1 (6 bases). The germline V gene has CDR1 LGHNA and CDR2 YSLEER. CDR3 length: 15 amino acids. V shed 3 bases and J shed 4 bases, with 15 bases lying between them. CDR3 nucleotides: TGCGCCAGCAGCCAGGTACAGAGGGGGTCCACTGAAGCTTTCTTT. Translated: CASSQVQRGSTEAFF.

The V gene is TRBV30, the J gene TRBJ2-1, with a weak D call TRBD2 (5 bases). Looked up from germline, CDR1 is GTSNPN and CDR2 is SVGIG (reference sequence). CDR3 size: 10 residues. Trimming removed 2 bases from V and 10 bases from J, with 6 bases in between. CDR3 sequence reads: CAWSRREQFF. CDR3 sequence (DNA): TGTGCCTGGAGTAGGAGGGAGCAGTTCTTC.

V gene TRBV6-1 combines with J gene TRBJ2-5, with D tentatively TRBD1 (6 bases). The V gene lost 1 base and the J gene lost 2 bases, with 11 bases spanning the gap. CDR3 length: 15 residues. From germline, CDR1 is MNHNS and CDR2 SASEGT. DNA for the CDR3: TGTGCCAGCAGTGAAGGGGCAGGGACACAAGAGACCCAGTACTTC. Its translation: CASSEGAGTQETQYF.

The CDR3 nucleotides read TGTGCCAGCAGTTACTGGGCTGAGCAGTTCTTC. It codes for CASSYWAEQFF. The rearrangement joins TRBV6-2 or TRBV6-3 to TRBJ2-1; D gene unclear. This CDR3 has 11 residues. Trimming removed 1 base from V and 9 bases from J, with 4 bases in between. Germline CDR1 reads MNHEY; CDR2 reads SVGEGT.

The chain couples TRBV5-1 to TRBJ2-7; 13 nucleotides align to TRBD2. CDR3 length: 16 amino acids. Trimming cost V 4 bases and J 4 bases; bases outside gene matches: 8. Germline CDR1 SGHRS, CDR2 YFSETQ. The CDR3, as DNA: TGCGCCAGCAGCCGAGGACTAGCGGGAGAACAATACGAGCAGTACTTC. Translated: CASSRGLAGEQYEQYF. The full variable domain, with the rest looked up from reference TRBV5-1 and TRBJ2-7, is KAGVTQTPRYLIKTRGQQVTLSCSPISGHRSVSWYQQTPGQGLQFLFEYFSETQRNKGNFPGRFSGRQFSNSRSEMNVSTLELGDSALYLCASSRGLAGEQYEQYFGPGTRLTVT.

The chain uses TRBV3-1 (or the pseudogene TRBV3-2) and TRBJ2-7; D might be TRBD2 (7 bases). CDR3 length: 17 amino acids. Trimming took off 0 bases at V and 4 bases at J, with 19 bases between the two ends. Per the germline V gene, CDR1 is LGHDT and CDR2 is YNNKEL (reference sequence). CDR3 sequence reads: CASSQDYGGRGRYEQYF. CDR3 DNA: TGTGCCAGCAGCCAAGATTACGGGGGGCGAGGTAGGTACGAGCAGTACTTC.

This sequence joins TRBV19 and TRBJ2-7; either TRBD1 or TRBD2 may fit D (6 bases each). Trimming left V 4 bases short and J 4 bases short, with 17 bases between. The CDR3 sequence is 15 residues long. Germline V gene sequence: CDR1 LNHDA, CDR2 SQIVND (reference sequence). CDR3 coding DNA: TGTGCCAGTAGTAATTGGTTCAGGGGAGGTTACGAGCAGTACTTC. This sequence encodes CASSNWFRGGYEQYF.

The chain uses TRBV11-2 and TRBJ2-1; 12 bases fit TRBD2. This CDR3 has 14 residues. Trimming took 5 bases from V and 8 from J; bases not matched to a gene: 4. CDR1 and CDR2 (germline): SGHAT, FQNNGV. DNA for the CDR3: TGTGCCAGCAGCCAAGGACTAGCGGGGCATGAGCAGTTCTTC. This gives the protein CASSQGLAGHEQFF.

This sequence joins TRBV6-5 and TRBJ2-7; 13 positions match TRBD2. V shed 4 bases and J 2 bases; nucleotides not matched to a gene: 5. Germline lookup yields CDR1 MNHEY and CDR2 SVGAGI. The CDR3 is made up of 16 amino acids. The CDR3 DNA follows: TGTGCCAGCAGTTCCTCCGGGACTAGCGGGGCCTACGAGCAGTACTTC. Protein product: CASSSSGTSGAYEQYF.

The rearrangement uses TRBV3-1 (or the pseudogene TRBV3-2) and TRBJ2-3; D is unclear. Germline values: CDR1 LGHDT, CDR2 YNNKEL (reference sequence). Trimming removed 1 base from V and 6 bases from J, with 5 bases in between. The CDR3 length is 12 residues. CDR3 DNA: TGTGCCAGCAGCCAAGGAATGGATACGCAGTATTTT. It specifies CASSQGMDTQYF.

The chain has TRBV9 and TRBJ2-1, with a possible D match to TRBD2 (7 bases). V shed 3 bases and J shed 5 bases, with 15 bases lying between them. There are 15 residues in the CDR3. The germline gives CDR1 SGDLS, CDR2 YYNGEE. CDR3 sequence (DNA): TGTGCCAGCAGCGGGGCGGGGGCAGGCAACAATGAGCAGTTCTTC. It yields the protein CASSGAGAGNNEQFF.

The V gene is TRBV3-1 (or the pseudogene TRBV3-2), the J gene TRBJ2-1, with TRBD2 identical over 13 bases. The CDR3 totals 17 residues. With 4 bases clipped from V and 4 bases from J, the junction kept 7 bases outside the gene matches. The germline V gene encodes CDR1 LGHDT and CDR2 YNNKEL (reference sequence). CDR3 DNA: TGTGCCAGCAGCCCCCGGACTAGCGGGAGTCTTTACAATGAGCAGTTCTTC. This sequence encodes CASSPRTSGSLYNEQFF.

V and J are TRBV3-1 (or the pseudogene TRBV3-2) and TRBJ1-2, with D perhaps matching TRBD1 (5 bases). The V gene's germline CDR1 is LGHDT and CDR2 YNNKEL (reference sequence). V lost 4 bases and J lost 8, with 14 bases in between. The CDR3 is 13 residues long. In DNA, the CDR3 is TGTGCCAGCAGCCCTGGGACTAGGACCGGCTACACCTTC. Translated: CASSPGTRTGYTF.

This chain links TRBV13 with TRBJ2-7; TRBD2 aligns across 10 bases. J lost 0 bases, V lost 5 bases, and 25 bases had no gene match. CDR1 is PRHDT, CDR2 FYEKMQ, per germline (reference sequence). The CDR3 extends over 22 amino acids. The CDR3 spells CASSVSPLLAGVLDGSSYEQYF. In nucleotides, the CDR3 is TGTGCCAGCAGCGTCTCCCCCCTTCTAGCGGGGGTACTGGACGGGAGCTCCTACGAGCAGTACTTC.

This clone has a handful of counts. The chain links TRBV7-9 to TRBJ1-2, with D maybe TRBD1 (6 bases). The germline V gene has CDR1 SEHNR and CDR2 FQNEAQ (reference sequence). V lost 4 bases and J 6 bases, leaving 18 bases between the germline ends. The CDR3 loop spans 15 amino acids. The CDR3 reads CASSSPGAGGDGYTF. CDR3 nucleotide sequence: TGTGCCAGCAGCTCACCCGGGGCGGGGGGCGATGGCTACACCTTC.

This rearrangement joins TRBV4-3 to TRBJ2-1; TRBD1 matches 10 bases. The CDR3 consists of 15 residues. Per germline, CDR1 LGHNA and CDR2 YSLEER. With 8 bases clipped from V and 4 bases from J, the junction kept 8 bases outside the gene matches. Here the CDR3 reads CASAPGTGVYNEQFF. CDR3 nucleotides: TGCGCCAGCGCCCCCGGGACAGGGGTTTACAATGAGCAGTTCTTC.

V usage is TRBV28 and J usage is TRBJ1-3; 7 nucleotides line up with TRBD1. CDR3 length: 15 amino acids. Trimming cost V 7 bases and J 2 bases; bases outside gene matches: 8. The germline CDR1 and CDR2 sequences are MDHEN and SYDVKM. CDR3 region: CASISATGPGNTIYF. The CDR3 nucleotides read TGTGCCAGCATCAGTGCGACAGGGCCTGGAAACACCATATATTTT.

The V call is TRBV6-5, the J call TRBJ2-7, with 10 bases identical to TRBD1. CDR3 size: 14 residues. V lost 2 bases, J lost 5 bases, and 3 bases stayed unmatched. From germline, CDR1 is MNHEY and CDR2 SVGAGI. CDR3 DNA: TGTGCCAGCAGTTACACGACAGGGGGCGACGAGCAGTACTTC. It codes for CASSYTTGGDEQYF.

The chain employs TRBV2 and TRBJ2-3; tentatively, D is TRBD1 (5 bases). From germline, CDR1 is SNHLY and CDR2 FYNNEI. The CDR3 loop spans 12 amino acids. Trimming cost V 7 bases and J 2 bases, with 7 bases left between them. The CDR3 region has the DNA TGTGCCAGCAAACAGGACACAGATACGCAGTATTTT. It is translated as CASKQDTDTQYF.

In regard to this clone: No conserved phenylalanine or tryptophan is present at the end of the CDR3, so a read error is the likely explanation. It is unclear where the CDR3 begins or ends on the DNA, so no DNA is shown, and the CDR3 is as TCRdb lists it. CDR3 in amino acids: CASSLVLSAPVV. The gene calls are TRBV6-5 and TRBJ1-2. Including both end residues, the CDR3 is 12 amino acids long. Looked up from germline, CDR1 is MNHEY and CDR2 is SVGAGI.

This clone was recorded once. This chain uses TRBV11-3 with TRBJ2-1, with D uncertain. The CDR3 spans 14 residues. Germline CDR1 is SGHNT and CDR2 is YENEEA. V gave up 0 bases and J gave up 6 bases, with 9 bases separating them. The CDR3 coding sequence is TGTGCCAGCAGCTTAGATCGCAGTCGCAATGAGCAGTTCTTC. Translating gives CASSLDRSRNEQFF.

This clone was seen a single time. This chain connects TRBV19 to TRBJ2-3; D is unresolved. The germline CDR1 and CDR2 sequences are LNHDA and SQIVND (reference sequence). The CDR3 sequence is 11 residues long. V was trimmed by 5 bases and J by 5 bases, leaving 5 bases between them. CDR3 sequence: CASSLGDTQYF. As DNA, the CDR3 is TGTGCCAGTAGTTTGGGAGATACGCAGTATTTT.

CDR3 residues: CASSLALASGYTF. CDR3 coding DNA: TGCGCCAGCAGCTTGGCCCTAGCGAGTGGCTACACCTTC. V gene TRBV5-1 combines with J gene TRBJ1-2; the D is unclear. The CDR3 sequence is 13 residues long. The V end lost 0 bases, the J end lost 7 bases, and 10 bases lay between the germline ends. The V gene's germline CDR1 is SGHRS and CDR2 YFSETQ.

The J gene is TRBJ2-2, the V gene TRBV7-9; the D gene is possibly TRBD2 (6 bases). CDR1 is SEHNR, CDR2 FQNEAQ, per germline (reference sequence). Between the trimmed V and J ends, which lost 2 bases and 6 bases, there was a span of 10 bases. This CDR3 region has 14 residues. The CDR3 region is CASSLLPGAGELFF. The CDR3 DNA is TGTGCCAGCAGCTTACTTCCGGGGGCCGGGGAGCTGTTTTTT.

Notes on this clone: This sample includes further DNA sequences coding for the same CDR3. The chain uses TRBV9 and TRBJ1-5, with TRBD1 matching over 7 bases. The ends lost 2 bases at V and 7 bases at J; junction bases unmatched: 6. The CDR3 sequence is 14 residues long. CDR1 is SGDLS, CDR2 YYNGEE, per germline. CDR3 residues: CASSVQGGRQPQHF. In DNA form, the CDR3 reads TGTGCCAGCAGCGTGCAAGGGGGCCGACAGCCCCAGCATTTT.